Shown below are 6 T cell receptor beta chains from a single sample sequenced in a study of blood T cell repertoires in COVID-19. Produced via immunoSEQ multiplex PCR; TCRdb's table is partial and in-frame only. The sample consists of approximately 50,000 clones, roughly 90% of them appearing once. Sequencing was performed on peripheral blood. Receptors originate from a human donor in a cohort sampled during active COVID-19.

This clone was seen once. This chain links TRBV5-1 with TRBJ2-3; D is unresolved. CDR1 and CDR2 (germline): SGHRS, YFSETQ. The CDR3 is 12 amino acids. The V gene lost 0 bases and the J gene lost 6 bases, with 5 bases spanning the gap. The CDR3 sequence: CASSLAEDTQYF. DNA for the CDR3: TGCGCCAGCAGCTTGGCCGAGGATACGCAGTATTTT.

The chain recombines TRBV5-1 with TRBJ2-7, with 8 bases identical to TRBD1. V shed 4 bases and J 5 bases; nucleotides not matched to a gene: 8. From germline, CDR1 is SGHRS and CDR2 YFSETQ. The CDR3 loop spans 14 amino acids. CDR3 DNA sequence: TGCGCCAGCAGCCAGGGACAGGTGACAGACGAGCAGTACTTC. Its translation is CASSQGQVTDEQYF.

The rearrangement uses TRBV7-2 and TRBJ2-7, with 11 bases lining up with TRBD1. V lost 0 bases to trimming and J lost 2 bases; unmatched junction nucleotides: 6. The CDR3 is made up of 17 amino acids. Germline loops: CDR1 SGHTA, CDR2 FQGNSA. The CDR3 sequence is CASSLAGTGGYTYEQYF. CDR3 sequence (DNA): TGTGCCAGCAGCTTAGCGGGGACAGGGGGGTATACCTACGAGCAGTACTTC. Based on the CDR3 plus reference TRBV7-2 and TRBJ2-7, the full variable domain is GAGVSQSPSNKVTEKGKDVELRCDPISGHTALYWYRQSLGQGLEFLIYFQGNSAPDKSGLPSDRFSAERTGGSVSTLTIQRTQQEDSAVYLCASSLAGTGGYTYEQYFGPGTRLTVT.

In DNA form, the CDR3 reads TGTGCCAGCAGCGTACAGGGGTCTGGGGCCAACGTCCTGACTTTC. This translates into CASSVQGSGANVLTF. The V and J genes are TRBV7-9 and TRBJ2-6; TRBD1 matches at 7 bases. The CDR3 is made up of 15 amino acids. Trimming at V came to 5 bases and at J to 1 base, leaving 2 bases not matched to a gene. CDR1 and CDR2 (germline): SEHNR, FQNEAQ (reference sequence).

This chain links TRBV6-4 with TRBJ1-1; TRBD1 matches 7 bases. V gave up 3 bases and J gave up 9 bases; unmatched junction bases: 7. This CDR3 spans 13 amino acids. Per germline, CDR1 MRHNA and CDR2 SNTAGT. CDR3 sequence reads: CASSEEMGQQAFF. The CDR3 DNA sequence: TGTGCCAGCAGTGAAGAGATGGGACAGCAAGCTTTCTTT.

This chain links TRBV10-3 with TRBJ1-1; the D is unclear. Germline V gene data show CDR1 as ENHRY and CDR2 as SYGVKD. The V gene lost 3 bases and the J gene lost 1 base, with 12 bases spanning the gap. The CDR3 is 15 residues long. Written as DNA, the CDR3 is TGTGCCATCAGTGACTCGGGATGGGCGAACACTGAAGCTTTCTTT. This codes for CAISDSGWANTEAFF.